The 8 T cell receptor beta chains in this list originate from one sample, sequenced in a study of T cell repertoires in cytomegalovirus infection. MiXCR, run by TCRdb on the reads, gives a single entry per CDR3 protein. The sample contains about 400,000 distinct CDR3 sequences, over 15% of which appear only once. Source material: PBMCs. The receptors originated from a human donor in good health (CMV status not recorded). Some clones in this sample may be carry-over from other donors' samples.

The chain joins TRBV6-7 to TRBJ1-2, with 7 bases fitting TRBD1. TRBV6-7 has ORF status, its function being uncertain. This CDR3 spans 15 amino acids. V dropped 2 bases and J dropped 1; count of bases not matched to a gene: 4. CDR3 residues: CASSYVRQGNYGYTF. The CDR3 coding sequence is TGTGCCAGCAGTTACGTTCGACAGGGTAACTATGGCTACACCTTC.

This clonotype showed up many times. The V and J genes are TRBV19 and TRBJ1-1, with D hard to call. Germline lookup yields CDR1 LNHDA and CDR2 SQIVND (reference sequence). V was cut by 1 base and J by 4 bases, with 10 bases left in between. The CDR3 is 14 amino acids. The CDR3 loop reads CASSIVVGITEAFF. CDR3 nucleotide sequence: TGTGCCAGTAGTATAGTTGTGGGGATCACTGAAGCTTTCTTT.

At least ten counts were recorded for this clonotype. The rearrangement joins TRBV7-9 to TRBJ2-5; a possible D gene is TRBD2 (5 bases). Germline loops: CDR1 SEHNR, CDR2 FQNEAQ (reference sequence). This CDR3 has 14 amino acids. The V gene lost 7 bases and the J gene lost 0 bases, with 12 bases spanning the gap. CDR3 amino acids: CASTRWRDQETQYF. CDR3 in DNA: TGTGCCAGCACCCGTTGGCGGGACCAAGAGACCCAGTACTTC.

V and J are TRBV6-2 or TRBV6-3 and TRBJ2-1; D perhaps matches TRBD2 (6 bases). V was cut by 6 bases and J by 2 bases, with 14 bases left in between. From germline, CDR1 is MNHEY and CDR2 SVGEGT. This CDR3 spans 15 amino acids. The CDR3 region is CASRGRDSPYNEQFF. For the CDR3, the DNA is TGTGCCAGCAGGGGCCGGGACTCCCCCTACAATGAGCAGTTCTTC.

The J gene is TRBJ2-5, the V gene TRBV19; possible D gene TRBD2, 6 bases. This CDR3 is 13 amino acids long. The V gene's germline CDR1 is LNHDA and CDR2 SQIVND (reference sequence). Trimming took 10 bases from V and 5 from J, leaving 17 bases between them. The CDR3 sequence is CATRRGGHETQYF. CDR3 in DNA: TGTGCCACGCGGAGGGGAGGCCACGAGACCCAGTACTTC.

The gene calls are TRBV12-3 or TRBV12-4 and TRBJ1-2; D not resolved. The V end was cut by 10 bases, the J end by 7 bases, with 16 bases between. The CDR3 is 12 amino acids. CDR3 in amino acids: CAILTKTGGYTF. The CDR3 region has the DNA TGTGCCATCTTGACCAAAACCGGTGGCTACACCTTC.

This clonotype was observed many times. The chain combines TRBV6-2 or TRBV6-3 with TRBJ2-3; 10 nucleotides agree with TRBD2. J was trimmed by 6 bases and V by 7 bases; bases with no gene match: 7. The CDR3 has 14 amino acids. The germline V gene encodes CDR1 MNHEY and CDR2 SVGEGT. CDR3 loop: CASTSSGRRDTQYF. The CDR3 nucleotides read TGTGCCAGCACGTCTAGCGGGAGAAGGGATACGCAGTATTTT.

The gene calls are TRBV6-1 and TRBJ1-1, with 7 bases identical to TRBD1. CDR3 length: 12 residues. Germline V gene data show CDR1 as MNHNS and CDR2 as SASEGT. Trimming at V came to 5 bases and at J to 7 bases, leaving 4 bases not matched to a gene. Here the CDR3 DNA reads TGTGCCAGCAGTTGGACAGGAGTTGAAGCTTTCTTT. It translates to CASSWTGVEAFF.